This T cell receptor beta chain appears in the sequencing data of a study of control samples from healthy donors and cancer patients. CDR1 is MGHRA and CDR2 is YSYEKL in the germline V gene. V lost 0 bases, J lost 2 bases, and 10 bases lay in between. The length of the CDR3 is 15 residues. TCRdb's table, derived via immunoSEQ multiplex PCR, lists solely in-frame clones and lacks some. The sample has about 190,000 clones, just under 95% seen once; the top ten hold roughly 1.6%. The source of this sequence is a young man in good health. The genes are TRBV4-1 and TRBJ1-2, with D perhaps matching TRBD1 (5 bases). Sequencing used blood. For the CDR3, the DNA is TGCGCCAGCAGCCAAGATTGGGGGGGGAACTATGGCTACACCTTC. Translation gives CASSQDWGGNYGYTF.